These 8 T cell receptor beta chains share one sample of origin, sequenced in a study of shared clonotypes between healthy human individuals. The table came from immunoSEQ multiplex PCR; TCRdb's copy has only in-frame clones and leaves some out. Found here are approximately 530,000 clones, around 96% of them singletons; the top ten hold nearly 0.065%. Input material: naive CD4+ T cells sorted from blood. Subset here: CD45RA+ positively selected. The source of these receptors is a young woman in good health.

The rearrangement links TRBV27 to TRBJ2-5; D might be TRBD1 (5 bases). Trimming cost V 4 bases and J 2 bases, with 11 bases left between them. CDR3 length: 14 residues. The germline V gene has CDR1 MNHEY and CDR2 SMNVEV (reference sequence). CDR3 nucleotide sequence: TGTGCCAGCAGTTCTAGACAGAAGCAAGAGACCCAGTACTTC. Translated, it gives CASSSRQKQETQYF.

This clone was found a few times. The chain recombines TRBV11-2 with TRBJ2-7; D not certain. V was cut by 5 bases and J by 7 bases, with 9 bases left in between. Germline assignment: CDR1 SGHAT and CDR2 FQNNGV. The CDR3 runs to 11 residues. The CDR3 sequence: CASSPRAEQYF. CDR3 bases: TGTGCCAGCAGCCCTCGGGCGGAGCAGTACTTC. The complete variable domain, with remaining parts taken from reference TRBV11-2 and TRBJ2-7, reads EAGVAQSPRYKIIEKRQSVAFWCNPISGHATLYWYQQILGQGPKLLIQFQNNGVVDDSQLPKDRFSAERLKGVDSTLKIQPAKLEDSAVYLCASSPRAEQYFGPGTRLTVT.

The rearrangement links TRBV9 to TRBJ2-2; the match to TRBD2 covers 14 bases. V gave up 4 bases and J gave up 1 base; unmatched junction bases: 6. Germline loops: CDR1 SGDLS, CDR2 YYNGEE. This CDR3 is built from 18 residues. CDR3 protein: CASSTRLAGGRNTGELFF. In nucleotides, the CDR3 is TGTGCCAGCAGCACTCGACTAGCGGGAGGGCGGAACACCGGGGAGCTGTTTTTT.

This chain connects TRBV27 to TRBJ2-5, with 12 nucleotides matching TRBD2. The closer fit of TRBJ2-7 to the DNA end suggests the J call may be wrong. Germline values: CDR1 MNHEY, CDR2 SMNVEV (reference sequence). The CDR3 has 15 amino acids. The CDR3 sequence: CASSPRTSGTYEQYF. The DNA of the CDR3 is TGTGCCAGCAGTCCGCGGACTAGCGGGACCTACGAGCAGTACTTC.

This clone occurred a few times. This chain uses TRBV15 with TRBJ2-7; D uncertain. The germline CDR1 and CDR2 sequences are LNHNV and YYDKDF (reference sequence). The CDR3 sequence is 9 residues long. With 11 bases removed from V and 2 bases from J, the gap between germline ends came to 4 bases. For the CDR3, the DNA is TGTGCCGCCACCTACGAGCAGTACTTC. This codes for CAATYEQYF.

CDR3 in DNA: TGTGCCAGCAGTTTGAGGGACCCTAGAGGTGGCTACACCTTC. It translates to CASSLRDPRGGYTF. The chain links TRBV27 to TRBJ1-2, with D perhaps matching TRBD1 (5 bases). Germline CDR1 and CDR2: MNHEY and SMNVEV (reference sequence). The V and J ends lost 3 bases and 7 bases respectively, with 15 bases between them. This CDR3 region has 14 residues.

Note on this clone: Other DNA sequences of this sample code for an identical CDR3. The chain combines TRBV5-1 with TRBJ1-3; D remains unclear. From germline, CDR1 is SGHRS and CDR2 YFSETQ. The CDR3 is 14 residues long. Trimming stripped 2 bases from V and 1 base from J, with 7 bases between. The CDR3: CASSLEGSGNTIYF. As DNA, the CDR3 is TGCGCCAGCAGCTTAGAGGGATCTGGAAACACCATATATTTT.

The chain has TRBV20-1 and TRBJ2-2; D is perhaps TRBD1 or TRBD2 (6 bases each). With 6 bases removed from V and 7 bases from J, the gap between germline ends came to 9 bases. Germline assignment: CDR1 DFQATT and CDR2 SNEGSKA (reference sequence). This CDR3 is 11 amino acids long. The CDR3 DNA follows: TGCAGTGCGGGGGGCGGCGGGGAGCTGTTTTTT. It codes for CSAGGGGELFF.